This T cell receptor (beta chain) was observed in a study of blood T cell repertoires in COVID-19. Overall study context: Material from acute and convalescent COVID-19 was sourced from the United States, Italy and Spain. T cells, B-cell-depleted T cells, or PBMCs supplied cDNA or gDNA.

This clone appeared a few times. Profiling relied on immunoSEQ multiplex PCR, and the TCRdb table lists in-frame clones only, not all of them. The sample lists about 64,000 clones; approximately 85% were seen once. The trim removed 10 bases at V and 3 bases at J, leaving 7 bases unmatched. CDR3 length: 16 amino acids. Germline V gene sequence: CDR1 ENHRY, CDR2 SYGVKD. This chain connects TRBV10-3 to TRBJ2-2; 14 nucleotides line up with TRBD2. Sequenced: peripheral blood. This receptor was obtained from a woman aged 60 to 75 with COVID-19, enrolled during active disease. The chain's CDR3 is CATLTSGGADTGELFF. CDR3 nucleotide sequence: TGTGCCACCTTGACTAGCGGGGGGGCCGACACCGGGGAGCTGTTTTTT.